This T cell receptor beta chain appears in the sequencing data of a study of early T cells in non-severe SARS-CoV-2 infection. Study overall: Sequenced bulk RNA came from whole blood that was unsorted, and chains were unpaired.

This clonotype was counted many times. MiXCR was run by TCRdb on the 5' RACE reads, yielding one entry per CDR3 protein. The sample records roughly 46,000 distinct CDR3 sequences, roughly 7.1% being singletons. The CDR3 runs 15 residues. From germline, CDR1 is KGHSH and CDR2 LQKENI. The V gene lost 1 base and the J gene lost 6 bases, with 12 bases spanning the gap. The genes are TRBV18 and TRBJ2-2, with D possibly matching TRBD2 (7 bases). Sequenced sample: whole blood. The receptor's source is an adult who was a healthcare worker with PCR-confirmed SARS-CoV-2 infection or an uninfected control (not recorded which). As DNA, the CDR3 is TGTGCCAGCTCACCACTCACGGGGGGCGCCGGGGAGCTGTTTTTT. Its translation: CASSPLTGGAGELFF.